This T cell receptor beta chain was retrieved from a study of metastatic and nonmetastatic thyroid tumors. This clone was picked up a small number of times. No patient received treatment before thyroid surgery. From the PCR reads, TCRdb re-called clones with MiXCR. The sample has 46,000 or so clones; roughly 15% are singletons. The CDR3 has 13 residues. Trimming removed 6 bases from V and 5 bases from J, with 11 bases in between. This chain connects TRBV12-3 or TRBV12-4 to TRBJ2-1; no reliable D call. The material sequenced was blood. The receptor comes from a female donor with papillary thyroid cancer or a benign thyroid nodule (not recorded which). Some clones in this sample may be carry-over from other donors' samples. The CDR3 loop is CASSLGSHNEQFF. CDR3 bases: TGTGCCAGCAGCTTGGGTAGCCACAATGAGCAGTTCTTC.